The 23 T cell receptor beta chains presented below share a single source sample, sequenced in a study of cytomegalovirus exposure and HLA in healthy donors. PCR involved 60 Vbeta and 13 Jbeta primers. Method: immunoSEQ multiplex PCR; TCRdb's copy keeps in-frame clones and lacks some. The sample lists 95,000 to 150,000 clones, 75% to 90% occurring once. Sample: PBMCs. The receptors originated from a man aged 45-60 years in good health and CMV-seronegative.

The chain carries TRBV29-1 and TRBJ1-2; D uncertain. V gave up 4 bases and J gave up 6 bases, with 9 bases separating them. From germline, CDR1 is SQVTM and CDR2 ANQGSEA. This CDR3 contains 11 residues. CDR3 sequence (DNA): TGCAGCGTTGTAAGTAGCAATGGCTACACCTTC. Amino acid sequence: CSVVSSNGYTF.

J is TRBJ2-7 and V is TRBV6-5, with 8 bases fitting TRBD1. The CDR3 is 14 amino acids. CDR1 and CDR2 from the germline V gene are MNHEY and SVGAGI. Germline trimming cut 8 bases from V and 5 bases from J; bases unmatched to any gene: 11. CDR3 sequence reads: CASRRTGTSHEQYF. The CDR3 DNA reads as TGTGCCAGCCGTCGGACAGGGACATCGCACGAGCAGTACTTC.

The CDR3 is CASSLTGGADTGELFF. CDR3 coding DNA: TGTGCCAGCAGTTTAACAGGGGGCGCCGACACCGGGGAGCTGTTTTTT. V and J are TRBV5-6 and TRBJ2-2; TRBD1 matches 9 bases. V lost 5 bases, J lost 3 bases, and 8 bases stayed unmatched. The CDR3 is made up of 16 amino acids. Germline values: CDR1 SGHDT, CDR2 YYEEEE.

The table lists this clone with a count of one. Other nucleotide sequences in the sample specify the same CDR3. The V call is TRBV28, the J call TRBJ2-7; D not resolved. Trimming cost V 6 bases and J 4 bases, with 10 bases left between them. Germline V gene lookup returns CDR1 MDHEN and CDR2 SYDVKM. CDR3 length equals 12 residues. DNA for the CDR3: TGTGCCAGCAGCCCCCCGAGTTACGAGCAGTACTTC. Residues: CASSPPSYEQYF.

J is TRBJ1-3 and V is TRBV27; D call uncertain. CDR3 length equals 18 residues. Looked up from germline, CDR1 is MNHEY and CDR2 is SMNVEV (reference sequence). Trimming left V 8 bases short and J 4 bases short, with 27 bases between. The CDR3 bases are TGTGCCAGCTCCCCAGGCTTCGCGGGAAGACCCGCAGGAAACACCATATATTTT. Translating gives CASSPGFAGRPAGNTIYF.

The rearrangement joins TRBV27 to TRBJ2-5; 10 nucleotides line up with TRBD1. This CDR3 contains 15 residues. Germline values: CDR1 MNHEY, CDR2 SMNVEV (reference sequence). V was pared by 4 bases and J by 7 bases, with 9 bases of the junction left unmatched. For the CDR3, the DNA is TGTGCCAGCAGTTCTCCCGGGACAGGGGTGGCGACCCAGTACTTC. Residues: CASSSPGTGVATQYF.

This chain links TRBV9 with TRBJ1-1; tentative D call: TRBD1 (6 bases). This CDR3 has 15 residues. The V gene's germline CDR1 is SGDLS and CDR2 YYNGEE. Between the trimmed V and J ends, which lost 3 bases and 1 base, there was a span of 13 bases. The CDR3 loop reads CASSGPGGPNTEAFF. Written as DNA, the CDR3 is TGTGCCAGCAGCGGCCCGGGGGGCCCGAACACTGAAGCTTTCTTT.

The chain combines TRBV28 with TRBJ2-7, with a weak D call TRBD2 (7 bases). Trimming stripped 3 bases from V and 3 bases from J, with 12 bases between. The CDR3 has 14 amino acids. Germline-derived CDR1 and CDR2 are MDHEN and SYDVKM. CDR3 protein: CASSFVGGGYEQYF. Written as DNA, the CDR3 is TGTGCCAGCAGTTTTGTAGGGGGGGGCTACGAGCAGTACTTC.

The chain is built from TRBV27 and TRBJ2-3; D is possibly TRBD2 (5 bases). This CDR3 spans 17 amino acids. The germline V gene has CDR1 MNHEY and CDR2 SMNVEV (reference sequence). V dropped 5 bases and J dropped 0 bases, with 18 bases sitting between them. The CDR3 bases are TGTGCCAGCAGTAAAAGAAGCGGTAGATCTAGCACAGATACGCAGTATTTT. Residues: CASSKRSGRSSTDTQYF.

This chain links TRBV10-3 with TRBJ2-3; 9 nucleotides agree with TRBD1. Germline loops: CDR1 ENHRY, CDR2 SYGVKD. V shed 0 bases, J shed 6 bases, and the junction held 4 bases outside the gene matches. The CDR3 contains 15 residues. CDR3 DNA: TGTGCCATCAGTGAGTCGGGACAGGGTGTCGATACGCAGTATTTT. This sequence encodes CAISESGQGVDTQYF.

The chain is built from TRBV7-9 and TRBJ1-2; TRBD1 matches at 11 bases. Germline V CDR1 and CDR2: SEHNR, FQNEAQ (reference sequence). The CDR3 is 15 amino acids. The trim removed 4 bases at V and 4 bases at J, leaving 5 bases unmatched. In DNA form, the CDR3 reads TGTGCCAGCAGCTCCACGGGGACAGGGGGCTATGGCTACACCTTC. This gives the protein CASSSTGTGGYGYTF.

In this sample, this clone turned up a few times. V and J are TRBV2 and TRBJ1-1; D not resolved. CDR3 length: 15 amino acids. V was pared by 2 bases and J by 4 bases, with 14 bases between. Germline V CDR1 and CDR2: SNHLY, FYNNEI. This chain's CDR3 is CASSESRSSGTEAFF. CDR3 coding DNA: TGTGCCAGCAGTGAATCGCGTAGCTCGGGCACTGAAGCTTTCTTT.

This clone was seen only a few times. The chain couples TRBV6-5 to TRBJ1-1; 7 nucleotides match TRBD1. The CDR3 runs 14 residues. V was pared by 11 bases and J by 6 bases, with 15 bases of the junction left unmatched. The germline V gene encodes CDR1 MNHEY and CDR2 SVGAGI. Here the CDR3 DNA reads TGTGCCGCGAACTCTAGACAGGGAGGAGCTGAAGCTTTCTTT. Its translation: CAANSRQGGAEAFF.

The CDR3 coding sequence is TGTGCCAGCAGCCGCCGACAGGGTGGGACTAATGAAAAACTGTTTTTT. This encodes CASSRRQGGTNEKLFF. V gene TRBV27 combines with J gene TRBJ1-4, with TRBD1 matching over 7 bases. J gave up 2 bases and V 6 bases, and 9 bases lay outside the gene matches. CDR1 is MNHEY and CDR2 is SMNVEV in the germline V gene (reference sequence). The length of the CDR3 is 16 residues.

This chain joins TRBV25-1 and TRBJ2-5; the D is unclear. CDR1 and CDR2 from the germline V gene are MGHDK and SYGVNS. Deletions cut 4 bases from V and 5 bases from J, with 5 bases between. This CDR3 is built from 11 residues. The CDR3 sequence is CASSVEETQYF. The CDR3 coding sequence is TGTGCCAGCAGTGTGGAGGAGACCCAGTACTTC.

The table lists this clone with a few counts. At one boundary the junction diverges from the germline segment, which might be a read error. This chain joins TRBV10-3 and TRBJ2-3; TRBD2 agrees at 9 bases. Germline CDR1 is ENHRY and CDR2 is SYGVKD. The CDR3 is made up of 16 amino acids. Written as DNA, the CDR3 is TGTGCCATCAGTGCAGTCATTGGGACTAGCAGAGATACGCAGTATTTT. Its translation is CAISAVIGTSRDTQYF.

The chain couples TRBV7-2 to TRBJ1-4; D may be TRBD1 (6 bases). V was cut by 0 bases and J by 8 bases, with 16 bases left in between. Germline CDR1 and CDR2: SGHTA and FQGNSA. The CDR3 loop spans 16 amino acids. CDR3 amino acids: CASSLAFGQGQEKLFF. CDR3 sequence (DNA): TGTGCCAGCAGCTTAGCGTTCGGGCAGGGGCAAGAAAAACTGTTTTTT.

The gene calls are TRBV19 and TRBJ1-4; 7 bases map to TRBD1. J gave up 1 base and V 4 bases, and 3 bases lay outside the gene matches. The CDR3 is 15 amino acids. CDR1 and CDR2 (germline): LNHDA, SQIVND (reference sequence). The CDR3 reads CASSTWDRTNEKLFF. In DNA, the CDR3 is TGTGCCAGTAGTACCTGGGACAGAACTAATGAAAAACTGTTTTTT.

V usage is TRBV19 and J usage is TRBJ1-4; 7 bases line up with TRBD1. The V and J ends lost 2 bases and 7 bases, in that order; junction bases with no gene match: 4. CDR3 length: 14 residues. Germline V gene data show CDR1 as LNHDA and CDR2 as SQIVND (reference sequence). Here the CDR3 DNA reads TGTGCCAGTAGTATACAAGGGGGCTCTGAAAAACTGTTTTTT. Residues: CASSIQGGSEKLFF.

This sequence joins TRBV5-1 and TRBJ2-1, with 11 bases that match TRBD2. CDR3 length: 15 residues. The germline gives CDR1 SGHRS, CDR2 YFSETQ. Unmatched junction bases numbered 5, after V lost 2 bases and J lost 7 bases. The CDR3 loop reads CASSFWGLADNEQFF. For the CDR3, the DNA is TGCGCCAGCAGCTTTTGGGGACTAGCGGATAATGAGCAGTTCTTC.

This chain joins TRBV11-3 and TRBJ2-2; perhaps TRBD1 as D (6 bases). V lost 2 bases and J 2 bases, leaving 9 bases between the germline ends. The CDR3 runs 15 residues. Germline V gene sequence: CDR1 SGHNT, CDR2 YENEEA. DNA of the CDR3: TGTGCCAGCAGCTTAACAGGGTTTAACACCGGGGAGCTGTTTTTT. It codes for CASSLTGFNTGELFF.

This sequence joins TRBV7-3 and TRBJ2-3; the D gene is possibly TRBD2 (5 bases). CDR1 and CDR2 (germline): SGHTA, FQGTGA. This CDR3 has 16 residues. The V end lost 2 bases, the J end lost 0 bases, and 12 bases lay between the germline ends. CDR3 sequence reads: CASSLGLGLSTDTQYF. CDR3 in DNA: TGTGCCAGCAGCTTAGGACTTGGCTTAAGCACAGATACGCAGTATTTT.

The V and J genes are TRBV4-3 and TRBJ2-1; 7 nucleotides line up with TRBD2. V lost 2 bases to trimming and J lost 0 bases; unmatched junction nucleotides: 4. The CDR3 contains 16 residues. Germline CDR1 LGHNA, CDR2 YSLEER. CDR3 in amino acids: CASSQPGGSSYNEQFF. The DNA for the CDR3 is TGCGCCAGCAGCCAACCGGGCGGGAGCTCCTACAATGAGCAGTTCTTC.